This paragraph covers one T cell receptor (beta chain) sequence. Per the original methods: The assay estimated nucleated cells by amplifying reference gene primers. Assay used: immunoSEQ multiplex PCR; TCRdb lists only in-frame clones, some missing. V and J calls and clone size come straight from that table; D and trimming were deduced from the DNA. Of 150,000 or so clones listed, 75% to 85% were seen once; the top ten hold 11%. Trimming left V 6 bases short and J 2 bases short, with 16 bases between. From germline, CDR1 is SQVTM and CDR2 ANQGSEA. The length of the CDR3 is 14 residues. These data originate in a study of blood T cell repertoires in COVID-19. About the research overall: Donors in the United States, Italy and Spain gave samples during acute or convalescent COVID-19. Sources were T cells, B-cell-depleted T cells, or PBMCs; the material itself was cDNA or gDNA.

The rearrangement links TRBV29-1 to TRBJ1-2; D not certain. The sequence was obtained from a human donor in a cohort sampled during active COVID-19. Source material: peripheral blood. The CDR3 is CSVVGSRGNYGYTF. In DNA, the CDR3 is TGCAGCGTAGTCGGTTCAAGAGGGAACTATGGCTACACCTTC. The whole variable domain, filled in from reference TRBV29-1 and TRBJ1-2, reads SAVISQKPSRDICQRGTSLTIQCQVDSQVTMMFWYRQQPGQSLTLIATANQGSEATYESGFVIDKFPISRPNLTFSTLTVSNMSPEDSSIYLCSVVGSRGNYGYTFGSGTRLTVV.